This TCR beta chain is from a study of T cells after yellow fever vaccination. Study-wide findings and caveats: Reappearing after the booster were most of the clones from primary vaccination (96% CD4, 85% to 90% CD8). When the response was secondary, it was weaker but reached its peak faster, day 5 versus 15.

The CDR3 consists of 15 residues. CDR1 and CDR2 from the germline V gene are SGHTA and FQGTGA. V was pared by 2 bases and J by 5 bases, with 4 bases of the junction left unmatched. This clonotype came up a few times. Its cognate antigen is unknown. UMIs were added to TCR cDNA along with a universal primer site when it was made by 5'RACE template switching. MiXCR, applied by TCRdb to the 5' RACE reads, yields one record per CDR3 protein. The sample lists under 600,000 distinct CDR3 sequences; about 13% were seen once. The J gene is TRBJ2-3, the V gene TRBV7-3; 10 bases match TRBD2. The material sequenced was PBMCs, taken on the day of the yellow fever booster vaccination. The receptor comes from a man aged 30 to 39 who received the YFV17D yellow fever vaccine. This chain's CDR3 is CASSLAGLARDTQYF. In DNA, the CDR3 is TGTGCCAGCAGCTTAGCGGGACTAGCGAGAGATACGCAGTATTTT.